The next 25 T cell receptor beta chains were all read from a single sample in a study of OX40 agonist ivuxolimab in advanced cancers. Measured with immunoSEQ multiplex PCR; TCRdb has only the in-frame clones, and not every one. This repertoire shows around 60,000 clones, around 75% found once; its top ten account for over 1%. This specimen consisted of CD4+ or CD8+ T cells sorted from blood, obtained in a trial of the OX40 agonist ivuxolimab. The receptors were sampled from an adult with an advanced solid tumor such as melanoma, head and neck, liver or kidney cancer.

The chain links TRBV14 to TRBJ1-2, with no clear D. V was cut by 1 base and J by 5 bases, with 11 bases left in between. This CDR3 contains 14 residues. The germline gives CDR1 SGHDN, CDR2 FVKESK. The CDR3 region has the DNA TGTGCCAGCAGCCAAGTTATGGGTGGTTATGGCTACACCTTC. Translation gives CASSQVMGGYGYTF.

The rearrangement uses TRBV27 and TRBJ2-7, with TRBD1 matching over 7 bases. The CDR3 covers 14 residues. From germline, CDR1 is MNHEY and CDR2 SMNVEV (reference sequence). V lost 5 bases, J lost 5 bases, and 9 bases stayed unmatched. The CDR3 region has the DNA TGTGCCAGCAGTCGTGGGACAGCTCCTAACGAGCAGTACTTC. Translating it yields CASSRGTAPNEQYF.

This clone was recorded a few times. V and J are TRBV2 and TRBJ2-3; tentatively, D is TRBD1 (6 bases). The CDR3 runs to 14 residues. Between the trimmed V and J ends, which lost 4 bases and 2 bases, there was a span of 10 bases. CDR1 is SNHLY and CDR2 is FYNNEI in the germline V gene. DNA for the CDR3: TGTGCCAGCAGTGTAACAGGGCTCACAGATACGCAGTATTTT. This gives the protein CASSVTGLTDTQYF. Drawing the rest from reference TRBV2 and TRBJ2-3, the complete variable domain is EPEVTQTPSHQVTQMGQEVILRCVPISNHLYFYWYRQILGQKVEFLVSFYNNEISEKSEIFDDQFSVERPDGSNFTLKIRSTKLEDSAMYFCASSVTGLTDTQYFGPGTRLTVL.

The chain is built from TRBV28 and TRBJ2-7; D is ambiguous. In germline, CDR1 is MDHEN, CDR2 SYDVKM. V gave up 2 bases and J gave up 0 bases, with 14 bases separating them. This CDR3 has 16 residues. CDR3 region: CASSLPGRWGSYEQYF. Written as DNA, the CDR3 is TGTGCCAGCAGTTTACCCGGACGGTGGGGCTCCTACGAGCAGTACTTC. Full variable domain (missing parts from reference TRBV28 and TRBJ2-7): DVKVTQSSRYLVKRTGEKVFLECVQDMDHENMFWYRQDPGLGLRLIYFSYDVKMKEKGDIPEGYSVSREKKERFSLILESASTNQTSMYLCASSLPGRWGSYEQYFGPGTRLTVT.

The CDR3 here is CASSSPRVLRDGYTF. As DNA, the CDR3 is TGTGCCAGCAGCTCCCCCCGAGTACTCCGCGATGGCTACACCTTC. The chain is built from TRBV11-2 and TRBJ1-2; D not certain. The germline V and J ends were trimmed by 4 bases and 6 bases, with 18 bases remaining between them. Germline V gene lookup returns CDR1 SGHAT and CDR2 FQNNGV. The CDR3 runs to 15 residues. Full variable domain (missing parts from reference TRBV11-2 and TRBJ1-2): EAGVAQSPRYKIIEKRQSVAFWCNPISGHATLYWYQQILGQGPKLLIQFQNNGVVDDSQLPKDRFSAERLKGVDSTLKIQPAKLEDSAVYLCASSSPRVLRDGYTFGSGTRLTVV.

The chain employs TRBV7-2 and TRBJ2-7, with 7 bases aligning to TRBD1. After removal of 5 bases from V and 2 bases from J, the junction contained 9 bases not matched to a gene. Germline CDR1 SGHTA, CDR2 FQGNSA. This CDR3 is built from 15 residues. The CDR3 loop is CASSRYRDSTYEQYF. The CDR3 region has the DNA TGTGCCAGCAGCCGATACCGGGACAGTACCTACGAGCAGTACTTC.

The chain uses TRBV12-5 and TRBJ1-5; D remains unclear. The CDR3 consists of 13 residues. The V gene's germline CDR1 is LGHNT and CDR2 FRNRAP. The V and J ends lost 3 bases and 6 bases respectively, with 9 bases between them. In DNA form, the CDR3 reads TGTGCTAGTGGTTTACATGACGGTCAGCCCCAGCATTTT. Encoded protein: CASGLHDGQPQHF.

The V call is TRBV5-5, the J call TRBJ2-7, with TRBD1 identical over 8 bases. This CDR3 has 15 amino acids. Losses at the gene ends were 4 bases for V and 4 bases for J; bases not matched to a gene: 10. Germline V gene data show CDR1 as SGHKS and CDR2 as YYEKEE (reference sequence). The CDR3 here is CASSRTDREEYEQYF. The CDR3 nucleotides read TGTGCCAGCAGCCGGACGGACAGGGAAGAATACGAGCAGTACTTC.

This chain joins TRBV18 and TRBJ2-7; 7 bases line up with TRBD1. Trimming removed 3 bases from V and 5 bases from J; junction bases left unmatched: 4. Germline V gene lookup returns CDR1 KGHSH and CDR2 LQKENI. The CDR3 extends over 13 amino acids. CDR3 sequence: CASSPNRGHEQYF. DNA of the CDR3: TGTGCCAGCTCACCTAACAGGGGCCACGAGCAGTACTTC. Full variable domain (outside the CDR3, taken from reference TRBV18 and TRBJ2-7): NAGVMQNPRHLVRRRGQEARLRCSPMKGHSHVYWYRQLPEEGLKFMVYLQKENIIDESGMPKERFSAEFPKEGPSILRIQQVVRGDSAAYFCASSPNRGHEQYFGPGTRLTVT.

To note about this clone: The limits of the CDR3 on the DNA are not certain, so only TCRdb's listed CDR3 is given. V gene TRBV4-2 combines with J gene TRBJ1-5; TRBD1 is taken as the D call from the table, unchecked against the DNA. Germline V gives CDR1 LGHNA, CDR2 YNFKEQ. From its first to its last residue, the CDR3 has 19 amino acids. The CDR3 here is CASSQGSGQGVGSNQPQHF.

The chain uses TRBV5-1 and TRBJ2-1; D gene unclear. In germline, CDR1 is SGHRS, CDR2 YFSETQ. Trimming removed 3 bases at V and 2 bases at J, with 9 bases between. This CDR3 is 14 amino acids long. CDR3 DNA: TGCGCCAGCAGCTCAAGATTTACCTACAATGAGCAGTTCTTC. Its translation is CASSSRFTYNEQFF.

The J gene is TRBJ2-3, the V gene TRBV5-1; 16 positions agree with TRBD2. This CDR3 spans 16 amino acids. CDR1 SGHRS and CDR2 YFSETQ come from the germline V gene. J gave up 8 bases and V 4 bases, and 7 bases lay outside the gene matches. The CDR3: CASSLGLAGGEVTQYF. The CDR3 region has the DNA TGCGCCAGCAGCCTGGGACTAGCGGGAGGGGAGGTTACGCAGTATTTT.

The CDR3, as DNA: TGTGCCAGCAGTGGGGTGGTTGGGAGACCATATTCACCCCTCCACTTT. This codes for CASSGVVGRPYSPLHF. J is TRBJ1-6 and V is TRBV2; D is undetermined. Trimming stripped 4 bases from V and 8 bases from J, with 18 bases between. The CDR3 has 16 residues. Germline values: CDR1 SNHLY, CDR2 FYNNEI.

The CDR3 coding sequence is TGTGCCAGCAGAGGACCGGCCAGAACCCAAGCTTTCTTT. Protein: CASRGPARTQAFF. V is TRBV6-5 and J is TRBJ1-1; D not resolved. Germline CDR1 MNHEY, CDR2 SVGAGI. The CDR3 covers 13 residues. V dropped 6 bases and J dropped 9 bases, with 17 bases sitting between them.

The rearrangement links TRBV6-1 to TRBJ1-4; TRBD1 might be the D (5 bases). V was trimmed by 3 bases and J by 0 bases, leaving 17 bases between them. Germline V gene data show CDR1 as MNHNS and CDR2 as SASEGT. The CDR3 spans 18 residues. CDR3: CASSEGRSPTATNEKLFF. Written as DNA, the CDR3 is TGTGCCAGCAGTGAGGGACGTAGTCCCACTGCAACTAATGAAAAACTGTTTTTT.

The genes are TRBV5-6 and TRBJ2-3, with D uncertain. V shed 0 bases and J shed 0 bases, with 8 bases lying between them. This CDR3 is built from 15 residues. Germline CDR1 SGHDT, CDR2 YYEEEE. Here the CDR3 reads CASSLGLGSTDTQYF. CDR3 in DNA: TGTGCCAGCAGCTTGGGGCTAGGAAGCACAGATACGCAGTATTTT.

Here the CDR3 reads CASSLAPGRDQETQYF. The CDR3 bases are TGCGCCAGCAGCTTGGCCCCGGGACGGGACCAAGAGACCCAGTACTTC. This sequence joins TRBV5-1 and TRBJ2-5; D possibly matches TRBD1 or TRBD2 (5 bases each). Between the trimmed V and J ends, which lost 0 bases and 0 bases, there was a span of 12 bases. CDR1 and CDR2 (germline): SGHRS, YFSETQ. The CDR3 totals 16 residues.

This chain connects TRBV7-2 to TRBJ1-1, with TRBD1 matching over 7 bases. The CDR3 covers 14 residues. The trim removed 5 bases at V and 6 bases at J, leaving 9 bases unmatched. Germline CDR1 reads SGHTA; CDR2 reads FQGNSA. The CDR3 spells CASSPETGLAEAFF. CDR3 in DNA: TGTGCCAGCAGCCCAGAGACAGGGTTGGCTGAAGCTTTCTTT.

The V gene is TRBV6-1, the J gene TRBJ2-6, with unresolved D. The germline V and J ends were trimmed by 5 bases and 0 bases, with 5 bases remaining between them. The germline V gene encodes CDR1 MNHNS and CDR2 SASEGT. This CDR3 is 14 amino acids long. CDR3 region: CASSRNSGANVLTF. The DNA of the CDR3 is TGTGCCAGCAGTAGGAACTCTGGGGCCAACGTCCTGACTTTC.

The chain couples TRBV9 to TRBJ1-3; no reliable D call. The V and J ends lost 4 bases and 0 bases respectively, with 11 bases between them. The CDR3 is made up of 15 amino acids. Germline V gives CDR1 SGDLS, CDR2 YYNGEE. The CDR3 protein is CASSPRTISGNTIYF. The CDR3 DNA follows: TGTGCCAGCAGCCCAAGGACGATCTCTGGAAACACCATATATTTT.

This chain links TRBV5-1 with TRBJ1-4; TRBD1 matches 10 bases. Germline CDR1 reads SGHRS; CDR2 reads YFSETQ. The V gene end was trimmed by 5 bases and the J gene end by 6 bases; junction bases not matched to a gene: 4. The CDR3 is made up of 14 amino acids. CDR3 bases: TGCGCCAGCAGTCTGGACAGGGGGTATGAAAAACTGTTTTTT. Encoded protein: CASSLDRGYEKLFF. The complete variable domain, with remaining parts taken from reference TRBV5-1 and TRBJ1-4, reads KAGVTQTPRYLIKTRGQQVTLSCSPISGHRSVSWYQQTPGQGLQFLFEYFSETQRNKGNFPGRFSGRQFSNSRSEMNVSTLELGDSALYLCASSLDRGYEKLFFGSGTQLSVL.

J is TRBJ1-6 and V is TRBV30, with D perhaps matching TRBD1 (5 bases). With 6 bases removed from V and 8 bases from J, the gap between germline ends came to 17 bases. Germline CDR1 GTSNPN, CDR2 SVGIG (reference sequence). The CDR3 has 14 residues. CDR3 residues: CACSISGGDSPLHF. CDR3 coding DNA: TGTGCCTGCTCTATCTCGGGAGGGGATTCACCCCTCCACTTT.

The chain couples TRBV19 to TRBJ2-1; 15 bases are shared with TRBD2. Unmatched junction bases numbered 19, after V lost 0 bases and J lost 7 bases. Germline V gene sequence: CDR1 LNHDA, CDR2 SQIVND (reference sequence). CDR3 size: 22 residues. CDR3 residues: CASSIDSPGQLGTSGRRNEQFF. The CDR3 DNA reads TGTGCCAGTAGTATAGATTCTCCGGGACAGCTAGGGACTAGCGGGAGGCGGAATGAGCAGTTCTTC.

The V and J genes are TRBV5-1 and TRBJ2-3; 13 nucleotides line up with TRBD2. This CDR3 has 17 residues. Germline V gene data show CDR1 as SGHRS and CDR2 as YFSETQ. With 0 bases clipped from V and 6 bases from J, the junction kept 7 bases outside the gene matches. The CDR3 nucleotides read TGCGCCAGCAGCTTGGTCCTACTAGCGGGGGGGGCTGATACGCAGTATTTT. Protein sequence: CASSLVLLAGGADTQYF.

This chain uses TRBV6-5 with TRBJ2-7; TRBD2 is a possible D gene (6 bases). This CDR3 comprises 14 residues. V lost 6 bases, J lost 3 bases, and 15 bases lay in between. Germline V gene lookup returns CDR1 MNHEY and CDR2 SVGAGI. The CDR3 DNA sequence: TGTGCCAGCAGATCACGGGACTCATACTACGAGCAGTACTTC. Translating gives CASRSRDSYYEQYF.